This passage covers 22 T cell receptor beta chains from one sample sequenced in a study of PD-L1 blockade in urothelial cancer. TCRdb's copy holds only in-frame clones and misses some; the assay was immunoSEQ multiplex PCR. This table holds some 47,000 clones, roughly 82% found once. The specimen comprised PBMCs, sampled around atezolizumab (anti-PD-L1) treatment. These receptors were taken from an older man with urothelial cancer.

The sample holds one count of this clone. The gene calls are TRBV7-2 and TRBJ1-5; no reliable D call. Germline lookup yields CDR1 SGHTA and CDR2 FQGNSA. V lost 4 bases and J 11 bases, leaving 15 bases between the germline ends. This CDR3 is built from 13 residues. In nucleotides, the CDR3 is TGTGCCAGCAGCTCCTTGGAGGGAGAGGCCCAGCATTTT. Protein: CASSSLEGEAQHF.

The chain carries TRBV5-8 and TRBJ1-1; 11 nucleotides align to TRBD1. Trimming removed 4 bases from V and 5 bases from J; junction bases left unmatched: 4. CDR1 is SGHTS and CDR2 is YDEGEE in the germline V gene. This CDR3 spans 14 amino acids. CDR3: CASSQDRGRTEAFF. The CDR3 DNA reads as TGTGCCAGCAGCCAGGACAGGGGGCGAACTGAAGCTTTCTTT.

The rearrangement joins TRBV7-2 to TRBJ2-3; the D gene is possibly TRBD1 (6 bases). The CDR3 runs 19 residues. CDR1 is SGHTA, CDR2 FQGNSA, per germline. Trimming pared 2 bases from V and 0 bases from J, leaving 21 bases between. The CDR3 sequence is CASSLRPFLGAASTDTQYF. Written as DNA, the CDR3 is TGTGCCAGCAGCTTAAGGCCCTTTCTGGGGGCGGCTAGCACAGATACGCAGTATTTT.

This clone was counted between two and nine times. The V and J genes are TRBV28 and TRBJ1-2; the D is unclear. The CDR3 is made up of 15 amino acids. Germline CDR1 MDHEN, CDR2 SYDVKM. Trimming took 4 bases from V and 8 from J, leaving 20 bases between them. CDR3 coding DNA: TGTGCCAGCAGTTCGACCTCGCAGTATAAGCGGGGCTACACCTTC. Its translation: CASSSTSQYKRGYTF.

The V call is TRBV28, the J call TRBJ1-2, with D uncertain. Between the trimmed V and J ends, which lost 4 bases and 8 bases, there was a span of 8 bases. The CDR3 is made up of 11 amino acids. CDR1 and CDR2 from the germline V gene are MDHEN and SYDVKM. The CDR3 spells CASSSRWGYTF. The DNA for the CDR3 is TGTGCCAGCAGTTCCAGGTGGGGCTACACCTTC.

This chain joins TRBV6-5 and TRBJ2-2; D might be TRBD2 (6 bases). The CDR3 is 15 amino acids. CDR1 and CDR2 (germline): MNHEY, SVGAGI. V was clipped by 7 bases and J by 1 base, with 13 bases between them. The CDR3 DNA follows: TGTGCCAGCAACCGACTAGGGAAGAACACCGGGGAGCTGTTTTTT. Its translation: CASNRLGKNTGELFF.

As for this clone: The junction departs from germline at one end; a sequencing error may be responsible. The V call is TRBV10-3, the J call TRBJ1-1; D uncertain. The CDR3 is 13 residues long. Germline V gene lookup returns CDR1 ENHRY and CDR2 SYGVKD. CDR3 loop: CAFRKTGDTEAFF. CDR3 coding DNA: TGTGCCTTCAGAAAGACCGGGGACACTGAAGCTTTCTTT.

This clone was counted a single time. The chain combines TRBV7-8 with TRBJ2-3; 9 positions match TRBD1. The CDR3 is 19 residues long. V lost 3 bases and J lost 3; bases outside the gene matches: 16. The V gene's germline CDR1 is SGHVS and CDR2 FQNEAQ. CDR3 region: CASSFVLGQGISGTDTQYF. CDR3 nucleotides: TGTGCCAGCAGCTTTGTGTTGGGACAGGGCATCTCTGGGACAGATACGCAGTATTTT.

The CDR3 DNA reads TGTGCCAGCAGCCGGGACAGGCAGGGCAACACCATATATTTT. Encoded protein: CASSRDRQGNTIYF. The J gene is TRBJ1-3, the V gene TRBV5-8, with 8 nucleotides matching TRBD1. The germline V gene has CDR1 SGHTS and CDR2 YDEGEE. The CDR3 has 14 residues. V trimming: 4 bases; J trimming: 7 bases; junction bases outside the gene matches: 7. Full variable domain (missing parts from reference TRBV5-8 and TRBJ1-3): EAGVTQSPTHLIKTRGQQATLRCSPISGHTSVYWYQQALGLGLQFLLWYDEGEERNRGNFPPRFSGRQFPNYSSELNVNALELEDSALYLCASSRDRQGNTIYFGEGSWLTVV.

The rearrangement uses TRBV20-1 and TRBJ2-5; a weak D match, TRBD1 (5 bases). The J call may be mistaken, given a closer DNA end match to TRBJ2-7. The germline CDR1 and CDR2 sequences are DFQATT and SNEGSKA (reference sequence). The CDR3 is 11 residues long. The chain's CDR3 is CSAKQVGEQYF. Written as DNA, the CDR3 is TGCAGTGCAAAACAGGTGGGCGAGCAGTACTTC.

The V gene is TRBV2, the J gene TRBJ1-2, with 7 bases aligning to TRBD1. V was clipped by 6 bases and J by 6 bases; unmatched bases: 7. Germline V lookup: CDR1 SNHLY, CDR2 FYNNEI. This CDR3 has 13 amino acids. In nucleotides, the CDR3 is TGTGCCAGCAGAGCAGACAGGGCGGATGGCTACACCTTC. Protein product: CASRADRADGYTF.

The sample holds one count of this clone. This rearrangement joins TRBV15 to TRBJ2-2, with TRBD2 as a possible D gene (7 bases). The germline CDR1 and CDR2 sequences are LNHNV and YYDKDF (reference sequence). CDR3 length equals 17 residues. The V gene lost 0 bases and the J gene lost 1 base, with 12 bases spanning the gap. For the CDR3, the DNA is TGTGCCACCAGCAGAGATGGGAGGGGGGAGAACACCGGGGAGCTGTTTTTT. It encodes CATSRDGRGENTGELFF.

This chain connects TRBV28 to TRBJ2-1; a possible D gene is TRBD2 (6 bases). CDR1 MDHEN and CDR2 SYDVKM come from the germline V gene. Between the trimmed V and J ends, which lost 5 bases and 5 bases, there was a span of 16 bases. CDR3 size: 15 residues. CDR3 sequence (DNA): TGTGCCAGCAGTCCAGAGACTAGTAGGCACAATGAGCAGTTCTTC. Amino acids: CASSPETSRHNEQFF.

This chain's CDR3 is CASSSGRVGEQYF. CDR3 sequence (DNA): TGTGCCAGCAGCTCCGGCAGGGTCGGCGAGCAGTACTTC. The chain links TRBV11-3 to TRBJ2-7, with a tentative D call TRBD1 (5 bases). The V end was cut by 4 bases, the J end by 6 bases, with 13 bases between. Germline loops: CDR1 SGHNT, CDR2 YENEEA. CDR3 length: 13 amino acids.

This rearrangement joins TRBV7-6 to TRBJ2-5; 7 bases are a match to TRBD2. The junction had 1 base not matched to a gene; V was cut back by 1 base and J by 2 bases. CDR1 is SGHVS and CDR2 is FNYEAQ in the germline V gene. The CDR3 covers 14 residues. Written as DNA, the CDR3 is TGTGCCAGCAGCTTAGTCGGGGGGCAAGAGACCCAGTACTTC. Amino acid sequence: CASSLVGGQETQYF. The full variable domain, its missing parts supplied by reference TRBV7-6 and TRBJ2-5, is GAGVSQSPRYKVTKRGQDVALRCDPISGHVSLYWYRQALGQGPEFLTYFNYEAQQDKSGLPNDRFSAERPEGSISTLTIQRTEQRDSAMYRCASSLVGGQETQYFGPGTRLLVL.

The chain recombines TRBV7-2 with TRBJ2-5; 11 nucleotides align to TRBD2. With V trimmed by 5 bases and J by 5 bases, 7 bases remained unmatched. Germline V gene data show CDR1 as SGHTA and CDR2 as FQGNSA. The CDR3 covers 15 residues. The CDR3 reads CASSPAPSGGETQYF. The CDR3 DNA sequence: TGTGCCAGCAGCCCTGCACCTAGCGGGGGGGAGACCCAGTACTTC.

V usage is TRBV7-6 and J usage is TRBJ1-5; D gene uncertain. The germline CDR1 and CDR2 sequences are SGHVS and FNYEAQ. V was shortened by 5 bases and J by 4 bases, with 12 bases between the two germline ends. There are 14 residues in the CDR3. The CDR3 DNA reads TGTGCCAGCAGCGCCCTGGGAGTTAATCAGCCCCAGCATTTT. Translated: CASSALGVNQPQHF.

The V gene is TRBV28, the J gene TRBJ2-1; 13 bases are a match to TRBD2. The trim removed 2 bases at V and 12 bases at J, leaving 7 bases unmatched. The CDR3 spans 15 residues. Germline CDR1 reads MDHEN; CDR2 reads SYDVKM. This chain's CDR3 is CASSLGLAGEVGQFF. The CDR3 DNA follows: TGTGCCAGCAGTTTAGGACTAGCGGGAGAGGTTGGGCAGTTCTTC.

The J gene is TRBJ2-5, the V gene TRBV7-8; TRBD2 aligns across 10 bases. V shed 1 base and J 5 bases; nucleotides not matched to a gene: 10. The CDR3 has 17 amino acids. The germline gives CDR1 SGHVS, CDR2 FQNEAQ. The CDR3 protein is CASSLGGTPSGGETQYF. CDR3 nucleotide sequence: TGTGCCAGCAGCTTAGGAGGGACGCCTAGCGGGGGTGAGACCCAGTACTTC.

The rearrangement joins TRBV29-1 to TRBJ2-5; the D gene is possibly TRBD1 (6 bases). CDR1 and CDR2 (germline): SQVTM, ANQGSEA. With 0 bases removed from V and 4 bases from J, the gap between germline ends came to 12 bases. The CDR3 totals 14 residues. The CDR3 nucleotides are TGCAGCGTTGAAGACACAGGGTTGGGAGAGACCCAGTACTTC. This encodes CSVEDTGLGETQYF.

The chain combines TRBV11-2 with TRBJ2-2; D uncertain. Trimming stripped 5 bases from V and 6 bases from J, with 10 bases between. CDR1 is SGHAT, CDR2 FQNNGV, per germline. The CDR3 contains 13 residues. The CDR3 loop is CASSRTTPGELFF. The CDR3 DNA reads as TGTGCCAGCAGCCGCACCACACCCGGGGAGCTGTTTTTT.

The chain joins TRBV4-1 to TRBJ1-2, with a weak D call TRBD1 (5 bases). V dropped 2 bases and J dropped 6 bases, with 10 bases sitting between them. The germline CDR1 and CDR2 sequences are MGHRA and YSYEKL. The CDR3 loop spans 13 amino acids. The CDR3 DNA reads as TGCGCCAGCAGCCAACAGGGTTGGGATGGCTACACCTTC. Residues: CASSQQGWDGYTF.